This T cell receptor beta chain was recovered during a study of T cell responses to AZD1222 COVID-19 vaccine. The germline V and J ends were trimmed by 3 bases and 0 bases, with 12 bases remaining between them. This CDR3 region has 15 residues. CDR1 and CDR2 (germline): MNHNS, SASEGT. Method: immunoSEQ multiplex PCR; TCRdb's copy keeps in-frame clones and lacks some. The table has more than 150,000 clones, around 94% seen once. The chain links TRBV6-1 to TRBJ2-7; D gene ambiguous. Sample: peripheral blood, taken on day 0 of AZD1222 vaccination. This receptor was taken from an adult in good health. The CDR3: CASSDPSSLSYEQYF. In DNA, the CDR3 is TGTGCCAGCAGTGACCCATCCTCGCTCTCCTACGAGCAGTACTTC.